Listed here is a single T cell receptor (beta chain). Germline CDR1 SGHDT, CDR2 YYEEEE. The V end lost 5 bases, the J end lost 1 base, and 12 bases lay between the germline ends. CDR3 size: 14 residues. TCRdb ran MiXCR on the 5' RACE reads and lists one entry per CDR3 protein. The profile covers 100,000 or so distinct CDR3 sequences, with about 8.8% appearing a single time and approximately 16% taken by the ten largest. The source of the sample is a study of T cells after yellow fever vaccination. The clonotype was recovered from a young man who received the YFV17D yellow fever vaccine. The sequencing used CD8+ T cells not binding an NS4B(214-222) dextramer, sorted from PBMCs, collected about 2 weeks after the first yellow fever vaccination. This chain joins TRBV5-6 and TRBJ1-1, with D unresolved. CDR3 coding DNA: TGTGCCAGCAGGGCTTACAACGCGAACACTGAAGCTTTCTTT. The encoded protein is CASRAYNANTEAFF.